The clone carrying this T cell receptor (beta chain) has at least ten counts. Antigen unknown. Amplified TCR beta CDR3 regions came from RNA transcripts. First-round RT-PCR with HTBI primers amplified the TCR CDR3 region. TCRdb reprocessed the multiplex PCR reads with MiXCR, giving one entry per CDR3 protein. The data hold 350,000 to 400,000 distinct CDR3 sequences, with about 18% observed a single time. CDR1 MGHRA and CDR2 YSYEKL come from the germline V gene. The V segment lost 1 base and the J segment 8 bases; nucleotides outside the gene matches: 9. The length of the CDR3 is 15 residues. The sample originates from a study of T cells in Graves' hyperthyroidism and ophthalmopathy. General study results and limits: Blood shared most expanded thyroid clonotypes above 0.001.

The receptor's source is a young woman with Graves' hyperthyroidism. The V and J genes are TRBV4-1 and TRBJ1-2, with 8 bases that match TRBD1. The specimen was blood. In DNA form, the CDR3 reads TGCGCCAGCAGCCAAGTCCTGGACAGGGCCCGAGGCTACACCTTC. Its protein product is CASSQVLDRARGYTF.